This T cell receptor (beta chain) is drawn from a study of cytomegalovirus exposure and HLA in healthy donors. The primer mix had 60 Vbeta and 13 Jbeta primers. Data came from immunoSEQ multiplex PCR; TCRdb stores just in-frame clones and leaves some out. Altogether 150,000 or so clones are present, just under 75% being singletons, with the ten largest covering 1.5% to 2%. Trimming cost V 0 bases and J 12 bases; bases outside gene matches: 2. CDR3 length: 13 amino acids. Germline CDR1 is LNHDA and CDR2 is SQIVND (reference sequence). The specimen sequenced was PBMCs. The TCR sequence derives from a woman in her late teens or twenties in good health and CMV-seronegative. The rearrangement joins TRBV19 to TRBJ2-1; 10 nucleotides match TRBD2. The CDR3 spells CASSIDSSGGQFF. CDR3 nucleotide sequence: TGTGCCAGTAGTATAGATTCTAGCGGGGGGCAGTTCTTC. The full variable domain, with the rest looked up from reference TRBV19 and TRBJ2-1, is DGGITQSPKYLFRKEGQNVTLSCEQNLNHDAMYWYRQDPGQGLRLIYYSQIVNDFQKGDIAEGYSVSREKKESFPLTVTSAQKNPTAFYLCASSIDSSGGQFFGPGTRLTVL.